Below, 28 T cell receptor beta chains from the same sample are listed, as sequenced in a study of cytomegalovirus exposure and HLA in healthy donors. In the PCR, 60 Vbeta and 13 Jbeta primers were used. This table comes from immunoSEQ multiplex PCR, and its TCRdb copy is limited to in-frame clones, with some not included. The repertoire consists of 70,000 to 95,000 clones, with about four fifths occurring once and the leading ten covering about 2%. The material sequenced was PBMCs. These receptor sequences come from a woman aged 25 to 45 in good health and CMV-seronegative.

The chain employs TRBV18 and TRBJ2-4; 7 bases fit TRBD1. Germline lookup yields CDR1 KGHSH and CDR2 LQKENI. The junction had 13 bases not matched to a gene; V was cut back by 4 bases and J by 7 bases. This CDR3 spans 16 amino acids. CDR3 sequence reads: CASSQQGQSMGNIQYF. The CDR3 DNA reads as TGTGCCAGCTCACAACAGGGACAGTCAATGGGTAACATTCAGTACTTC.

The chain employs TRBV7-9 and TRBJ1-1; D is undetermined. Trimming took 2 bases from V and 7 from J, leaving 5 bases between them. This CDR3 comprises 11 residues. Looked up from germline, CDR1 is SEHNR and CDR2 is FQNEAQ (reference sequence). CDR3: CASSLQVEAFF. In DNA, the CDR3 is TGTGCCAGCAGCTTACAGGTTGAAGCTTTCTTT. The variable domain in full, with the rest retrieved from reference TRBV7-9 and TRBJ1-1, is DTGVSQNPRHKITKRGQNVTFRCDPISEHNRLYWYRQTLGQGPEFLTYFQNEAQLEKSRLLSDRFSAERPKGSFSTLEIQRTEQGDSAMYLCASSLQVEAFFGQGTRLTVV.

The genes are TRBV12-5 and TRBJ2-2, with a possible D match to TRBD2 (5 bases). CDR1 and CDR2 from the germline V gene are LGHNT and FRNRAP. V was cut by 7 bases and J by 8 bases, with 11 bases left in between. CDR3 length: 12 amino acids. As DNA, the CDR3 is TGTGCTAGTGTCCGGGGAGAAGGGGAGCTGTTTTTT. Its protein product is CASVRGEGELFF.

This chain uses TRBV4-2 with TRBJ2-3, with TRBD2 identical over 8 bases. Germline CDR1 LGHNA, CDR2 YNFKEQ. There are 17 residues in the CDR3. J was trimmed by 3 bases and V by 0 bases; bases with no gene match: 8. The CDR3 loop reads CASSQDGPAGATDTQYF. CDR3 sequence (DNA): TGTGCCAGCAGCCAAGATGGACCAGCGGGAGCAACAGATACGCAGTATTTT.

The chain joins TRBV5-4 to TRBJ2-3; perhaps TRBD1 as D (7 bases). Deletions cut 0 bases from V and 5 bases from J, with 10 bases between. The CDR3 totals 14 residues. Per germline, CDR1 SGHNT and CDR2 YYREEE (reference sequence). The CDR3 coding sequence is TGTGCCAGCAGCTTGGCAGGGGGAGGAGATACGCAGTATTTT. Translated, it gives CASSLAGGGDTQYF.

The chain combines TRBV7-3 with TRBJ2-1; TRBD1 matches at 10 bases. The length of the CDR3 is 18 residues. After removal of 5 bases from V and 0 bases from J, the junction contained 10 bases not matched to a gene. Germline values: CDR1 SGHTA, CDR2 FQGTGA. The chain's CDR3 is CASSGQGDPPSSYNEQFF. CDR3 sequence (DNA): TGTGCCAGCAGCGGACAGGGGGACCCTCCGAGCTCCTACAATGAGCAGTTCTTC.

The J gene is TRBJ2-2, the V gene TRBV5-1; D might be TRBD1 (6 bases). This CDR3 region has 16 residues. The germline V gene encodes CDR1 SGHRS and CDR2 YFSETQ. V lost 1 base and J lost 3, with 13 bases in between. The CDR3, as DNA: TGCGCCAGCAGCTTGTCCCAGGGGCCCCACACCGGGGAGCTGTTTTTT. Translating it yields CASSLSQGPHTGELFF. Filled out from reference TRBV5-1 and TRBJ2-2, the complete variable domain reads KAGVTQTPRYLIKTRGQQVTLSCSPISGHRSVSWYQQTPGQGLQFLFEYFSETQRNKGNFPGRFSGRQFSNSRSEMNVSTLELGDSALYLCASSLSQGPHTGELFFGEGSRLTVL.

This clone has more than one count but fewer than ten. The gene calls are TRBV6-1 and TRBJ1-1; D not certain. This CDR3 comprises 13 residues. V lost 6 bases and J 12 bases, leaving 20 bases between the germline ends. Germline V gives CDR1 MNHNS, CDR2 SASEGT. In DNA, the CDR3 is TGTGCCAGCAGCCCCTTGGAGGCGAGAGTAACTTTCTTT. Encoded protein: CASSPLEARVTFF.

The V and J genes are TRBV5-6 and TRBJ2-1, with D perhaps matching TRBD2 (6 bases). The CDR3 totals 15 residues. V was clipped by 0 bases and J by 5 bases, with 12 bases between them. In germline, CDR1 is SGHDT, CDR2 YYEEEE. The CDR3 region is CASSLGGGGDNEQFF. The DNA for the CDR3 is TGTGCCAGCAGCTTGGGCGGCGGAGGGGACAATGAGCAGTTCTTC. The whole variable domain, remainder taken from reference TRBV5-6 and TRBJ2-1, is DAGVTQSPTHLIKTRGQQVTLRCSPKSGHDTVSWYQQALGQGPQFIFQYYEEEERQRGNFPDRFSGHQFPNYSSELNVNALLLGDSALYLCASSLGGGGDNEQFFGPGTRLTVL.

The V call is TRBV28, the J call TRBJ2-2; D possibly corresponds to TRBD1 (5 bases). CDR3 size: 17 residues. V lost 5 bases and J lost 0, with 16 bases in between. Germline V lookup: CDR1 MDHEN, CDR2 SYDVKM. The CDR3 DNA sequence: TGTGCCAGCAGTCCAAGGGGCAGGAAGGCGAACACCGGGGAGCTGTTTTTT. Protein sequence: CASSPRGRKANTGELFF.

The J gene is TRBJ1-1, the V gene TRBV15, with TRBD1 as a possible D gene (5 bases). The V end lost 3 bases, the J end lost 0 bases, and 14 bases lay between the germline ends. The CDR3 runs to 16 residues. The germline V gene encodes CDR1 LNHNV and CDR2 YYDKDF (reference sequence). CDR3 in amino acids: CATSRGTSALNTEAFF. CDR3 bases: TGTGCCACCAGCAGGGGGACTTCAGCTCTGAACACTGAAGCTTTCTTT.

V and J are TRBV19 and TRBJ1-6, with TRBD1 identical over 8 bases. The CDR3 totals 17 residues. V shed 6 bases and J 0 bases; nucleotides not matched to a gene: 7. Germline CDR1 and CDR2: LNHDA and SQIVND (reference sequence). The CDR3 nucleotides are TGTGCCAGTAGCGGGACAGGCCCCAGCTCCTATAATTCACCCCTCCACTTT. Translation gives CASSGTGPSSYNSPLHF. Full variable domain (rest looked up from reference TRBV19 and TRBJ1-6): DGGITQSPKYLFRKEGQNVTLSCEQNLNHDAMYWYRQDPGQGLRLIYYSQIVNDFQKGDIAEGYSVSREKKESFPLTVTSAQKNPTAFYLCASSGTGPSSYNSPLHFGNGTRLTVT.

The CDR3: CASSPWTGADEQYF. The CDR3 coding sequence is TGTGCCAGCTCACCGTGGACAGGGGCGGACGAGCAGTACTTC. The chain recombines TRBV18 with TRBJ2-5, with TRBD1 identical over 9 bases. The J call may be faulty, since TRBJ2-7 better matches the DNA end. This CDR3 spans 14 amino acids. The germline V gene encodes CDR1 KGHSH and CDR2 LQKENI.

The rearrangement links TRBV7-3 to TRBJ2-1; 7 nucleotides align to TRBD2. J was trimmed by 2 bases and V by 5 bases; bases with no gene match: 6. This CDR3 comprises 15 residues. Germline CDR1 is SGHTA and CDR2 is FQGTGA. CDR3 amino acids: CASSPRREAYNEQFF. CDR3 bases: TGTGCCAGCAGCCCCCGACGGGAGGCCTACAATGAGCAGTTCTTC.

V usage is TRBV28 and J usage is TRBJ1-1, with 9 positions matching TRBD1. Germline V gene sequence: CDR1 MDHEN, CDR2 SYDVKM. Losses at the gene ends were 6 bases for V and 4 bases for J; bases not matched to a gene: 12. The CDR3 loop spans 16 amino acids. CDR3 sequence reads: CASRPSGTGLSTEAFF. CDR3 nucleotide sequence: TGTGCCAGCAGACCCAGCGGGACAGGGTTGAGCACTGAAGCTTTCTTT.

This rearrangement joins TRBV5-4 to TRBJ2-7; D is unresolved. Germline values: CDR1 SGHNT, CDR2 YYREEE (reference sequence). V was pared by 2 bases and J by 0 bases, with 6 bases between. This CDR3 spans 13 amino acids. The CDR3 DNA is TGTGCCAGCAGCTTTCTTAGCTCCTACGAGCAGTACTTC. As protein: CASSFLSSYEQYF. Full variable domain (remainder filled in from reference TRBV5-4 and TRBJ2-7): ETGVTQSPTHLIKTRGQQVTLRCSSQSGHNTVSWYQQALGQGPQFIFQYYREEENGRGNFPPRFSGLQFPNYSSELNVNALELDDSALYLCASSFLSSYEQYFGPGTRLTVT.

Here the CDR3 reads CASSDLWAKTFYEQYF. CDR3 nucleotides: TGTGCCAGCAGTGATCTCTGGGCAAAAACCTTTTACGAGCAGTACTTC. The rearrangement links TRBV25-1 to TRBJ2-7; D gene unclear. The ends were cut back, 3 bases at V and 4 bases at J, with 19 bases in the middle. Germline loops: CDR1 MGHDK, CDR2 SYGVNS. This CDR3 comprises 16 residues.

The gene calls are TRBV11-2 and TRBJ1-1; D unresolved. Germline V gene data show CDR1 as SGHAT and CDR2 as FQNNGV. V lost 0 bases, J lost 5 bases, and 10 bases lay in between. The CDR3 spans 14 residues. DNA of the CDR3: TGTGCCAGCAGCTTAGACGGTTACGGGACTGAAGCTTTCTTT. Its translation is CASSLDGYGTEAFF.

V gene TRBV30 combines with J gene TRBJ2-2; the D gene is possibly TRBD2 (5 bases). Trimming cost V 2 bases and J 4 bases, with 26 bases left between them. Germline V lookup: CDR1 GTSNPN, CDR2 SVGIG (reference sequence). CDR3 length equals 19 residues. CDR3 nucleotide sequence: TGTGCCTGGAGTCGGTTTGGTAGGCGGCGGGCCGAGAGCACCGGGGAGCTGTTTTTT. It encodes CAWSRFGRRRAESTGELFF. The whole variable domain, filled in from reference TRBV30 and TRBJ2-2, reads SQTIHQWPATLVQPVGSPLSLECTVEGTSNPNLYWYRQAAGRGLQLLFYSVGIGQISSEVPQNLSASRPQDRQFILSSKKLLLSDSGFYLCAWSRFGRRRAESTGELFFGEGSRLTVL.

V usage is TRBV5-1 and J usage is TRBJ2-6, with TRBD1 matching over 8 bases. CDR1 and CDR2 from the germline V gene are SGHRS and YFSETQ. The CDR3 loop spans 15 amino acids. The trim removed 5 bases at V and 2 bases at J, leaving 3 bases unmatched. The CDR3 nucleotides are TGCGCCAGCAGGGACAGGGCTGCTGGGGCCAACGTCCTGACTTTC. Amino acids: CASRDRAAGANVLTF.

The J gene is TRBJ1-2, the V gene TRBV9, with 8 nucleotides matching TRBD1. Per germline, CDR1 SGDLS and CDR2 YYNGEE. The ends lost 4 bases at V and 2 bases at J; junction bases unmatched: 4. The CDR3 spans 14 residues. The CDR3 reads CASSRDRGNYGYTF. The DNA of the CDR3 is TGTGCCAGCAGCCGAGACAGGGGAAACTATGGCTACACCTTC. The whole variable domain, filled in from reference TRBV9 and TRBJ1-2, reads DSGVTQTPKHLITATGQRVTLRCSPRSGDLSVYWYQQSLDQGLQFLIQYYNGEERAKGNILERFSAQQFPDLHSELNLSSLELGDSALYFCASSRDRGNYGYTFGSGTRLTVV.

The rearrangement links TRBV7-2 to TRBJ2-3; D gene uncertain. CDR3 length: 12 amino acids. The V end lost 5 bases, the J end lost 6 bases, and 9 bases lay between the germline ends. Germline assignment: CDR1 SGHTA and CDR2 FQGNSA. The CDR3 nucleotides read TGTGCCAGCAGCACCCGACACGATACGCAGTATTTT. This codes for CASSTRHDTQYF.

The chain joins TRBV5-6 to TRBJ1-2; 8 bases map to TRBD1. J was trimmed by 3 bases and V by 4 bases; bases with no gene match: 5. The CDR3 is 14 amino acids. Germline V gene data show CDR1 as SGHDT and CDR2 as YYEEEE. As DNA, the CDR3 is TGTGCCAGCAGCAGTGGACAGGGACACTATGGCTACACCTTC. Translated, it gives CASSSGQGHYGYTF.

The V and J genes are TRBV9 and TRBJ2-3; TRBD2 is a possible D gene (5 bases). The CDR3 extends over 16 amino acids. Germline V gene lookup returns CDR1 SGDLS and CDR2 YYNGEE. Trimming left V 0 bases short and J 0 bases short, with 11 bases between. CDR3 sequence reads: CASSVEPGGSTDTQYF. The CDR3 DNA reads TGTGCCAGCAGCGTAGAACCCGGCGGGAGCACAGATACGCAGTATTTT.

V is TRBV19 and J is TRBJ1-1; TRBD1 agrees at 8 bases. This CDR3 has 15 amino acids. V gave up 5 bases and J gave up 4 bases; unmatched junction bases: 9. The germline gives CDR1 LNHDA, CDR2 SQIVND (reference sequence). The CDR3: CASSVDRAMFTEAFF. As DNA, the CDR3 is TGTGCCAGTAGTGTGGACAGGGCCATGTTCACTGAAGCTTTCTTT.

The chain employs TRBV18 and TRBJ2-2, with TRBD1 as a possible D gene (5 bases). With 4 bases removed from V and 1 base from J, the gap between germline ends came to 13 bases. The CDR3 loop spans 16 amino acids. Germline loops: CDR1 KGHSH, CDR2 LQKENI. CDR3 amino acids: CASSLVQGRNTGELFF. The CDR3 DNA is TGTGCCAGCTCACTCGTCCAGGGCCGGAACACCGGGGAGCTGTTTTTT. Looking up the rest from reference TRBV18 and TRBJ2-2 gives the full variable domain: NAGVMQNPRHLVRRRGQEARLRCSPMKGHSHVYWYRQLPEEGLKFMVYLQKENIIDESGMPKERFSAEFPKEGPSILRIQQVVRGDSAAYFCASSLVQGRNTGELFFGEGSRLTVL.

On this clone: One end of the junction varies from germline; a read error may be responsible. The chain has TRBV29-1 and TRBJ2-1; D call uncertain. Germline CDR1 and CDR2: SQVTM and ANQGSEA. The CDR3 runs 12 residues. The DNA of the CDR3 is TGCAGTGGTTCGGGTAGCTACGATGAGCAGTTCTTC. This codes for CSGSGSYDEQFF.

This clone was recorded only once. The J gene is TRBJ2-2, the V gene TRBV7-3, with D possibly matching TRBD2 (5 bases). The ends were cut back, 2 bases at V and 0 bases at J, with 16 bases in the middle. The length of the CDR3 is 18 residues. Germline values: CDR1 SGHTA, CDR2 FQGTGA. The CDR3 DNA follows: TGTGCCAGCAGCTTATTAGGGAGTGGTAGCGCGAACACCGGGGAGCTGTTTTTT. Translation gives CASSLLGSGSANTGELFF.